The source of this T cell receptor (beta chain) is a study of graft-versus-host responses after intestinal transplantation. Points from the study as a whole: Allograft graft-versus-host to host-versus-graft clonal ratios ran high in patients with graft-donor T cell macrochimerism. Maximum circulating GvH clone levels tracked with early post-transplant HvG decreases.

Co-plated with 200,000 CFSE-labeled responder cells were 200,000 irradiated, violet-dye-labeled stimulator cells. Upon completion of the reaction, proliferating CFSE-low responders, both CD3+CD4+ and CD3+CD8+, were sorted. The CDR3 totals 12 residues. CDR1 is GTSNPN, CDR2 SVGIG, per germline (reference sequence). Trimming took off 1 base at V and 0 bases at J, with 4 bases between the two ends. Repertoires were generated with immunoSEQ multiplex PCR, while TCRdb's copy carries only in-frame clones and drops some. The sample records under 2,500 clones, over 25% being singletons. Here the sequenced sample was alloreactive CD8+ T cells from a mixed lymphocyte reaction culture, taken before transplantation. This sample's subset: CFSE-low proliferating T cells sorted from approximately six-day pre-transplant mixed lymphocyte reaction (GvH or HvG direction). The receptor was derived from a human patient who was an organ donor for intestinal transplantation. V and J are TRBV30 and TRBJ2-7; no clear D. CDR3 nucleotides: TGTGCCTGGAGTGACACCTCCTACGAGCAGTACTTC. Translating it yields CAWSDTSYEQYF. The full variable domain, completed using reference TRBV30 and TRBJ2-7, is SQTIHQWPATLVQPVGSPLSLECTVEGTSNPNLYWYRQAAGRGLQLLFYSVGIGQISSEVPQNLSASRPQDRQFILSSKKLLLSDSGFYLCAWSDTSYEQYFGPGTRLTVT.